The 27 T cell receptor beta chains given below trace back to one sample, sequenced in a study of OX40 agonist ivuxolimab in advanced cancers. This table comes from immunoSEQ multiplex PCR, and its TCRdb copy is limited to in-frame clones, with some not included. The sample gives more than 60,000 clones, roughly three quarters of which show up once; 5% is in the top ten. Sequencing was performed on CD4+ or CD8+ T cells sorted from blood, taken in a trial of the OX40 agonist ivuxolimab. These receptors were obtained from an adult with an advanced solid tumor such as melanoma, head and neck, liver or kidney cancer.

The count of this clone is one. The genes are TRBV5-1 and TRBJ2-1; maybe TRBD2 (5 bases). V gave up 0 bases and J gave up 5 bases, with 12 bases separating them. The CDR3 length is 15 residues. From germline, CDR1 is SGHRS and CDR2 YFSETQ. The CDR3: CASSLGWGVDNEQFF. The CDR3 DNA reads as TGCGCCAGCAGCTTGGGATGGGGAGTGGACAATGAGCAGTTCTTC.

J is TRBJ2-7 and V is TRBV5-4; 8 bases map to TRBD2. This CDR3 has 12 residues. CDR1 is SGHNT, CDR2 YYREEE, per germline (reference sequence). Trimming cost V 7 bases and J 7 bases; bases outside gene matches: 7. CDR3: CASSGGPQEQYF. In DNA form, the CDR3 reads TGTGCCAGCTCGGGAGGGCCCCAAGAGCAGTACTTC.

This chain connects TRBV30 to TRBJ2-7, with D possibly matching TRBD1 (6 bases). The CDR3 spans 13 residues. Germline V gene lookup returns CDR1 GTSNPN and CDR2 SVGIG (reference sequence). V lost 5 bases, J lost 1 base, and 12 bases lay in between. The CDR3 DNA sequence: TGTGCCTGGCAGACAGGAGATTCCTACGAGCAGTACTTC. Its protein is CAWQTGDSYEQYF.

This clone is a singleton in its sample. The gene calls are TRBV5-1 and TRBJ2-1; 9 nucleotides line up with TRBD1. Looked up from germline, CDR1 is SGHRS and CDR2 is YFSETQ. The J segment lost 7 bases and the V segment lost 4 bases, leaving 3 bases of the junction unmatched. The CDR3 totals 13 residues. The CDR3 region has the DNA TGCGCCAGCAGCATACAGGGGGCGAATGAGCAGTTCTTC. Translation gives CASSIQGANEQFF.

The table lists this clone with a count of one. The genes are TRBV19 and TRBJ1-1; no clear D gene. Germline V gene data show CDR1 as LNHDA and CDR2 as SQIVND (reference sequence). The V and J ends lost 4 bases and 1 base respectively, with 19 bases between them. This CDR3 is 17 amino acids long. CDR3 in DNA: TGTGCCAGTAGTACCTCTCCCCGGACTCAGTCGAACACTGAAGCTTTCTTT. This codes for CASSTSPRTQSNTEAFF.

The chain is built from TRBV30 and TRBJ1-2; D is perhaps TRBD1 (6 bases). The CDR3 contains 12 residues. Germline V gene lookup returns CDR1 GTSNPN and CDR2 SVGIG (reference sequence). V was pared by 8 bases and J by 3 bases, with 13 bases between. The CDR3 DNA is TGTGCCGGTGGGCAGGGGTACTATGGCTACACCTTC. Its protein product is CAGGQGYYGYTF.

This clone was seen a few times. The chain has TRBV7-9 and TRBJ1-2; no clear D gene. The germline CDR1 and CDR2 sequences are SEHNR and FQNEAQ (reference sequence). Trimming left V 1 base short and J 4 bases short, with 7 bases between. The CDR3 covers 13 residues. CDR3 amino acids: CASSLEGAYGYTF. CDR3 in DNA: TGTGCCAGCAGCTTAGAGGGCGCCTATGGCTACACCTTC.

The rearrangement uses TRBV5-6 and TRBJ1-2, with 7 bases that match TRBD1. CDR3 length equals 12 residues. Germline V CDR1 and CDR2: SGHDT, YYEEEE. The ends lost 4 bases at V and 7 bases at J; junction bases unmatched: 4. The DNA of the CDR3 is TGTGCCAGCAGCACCTACAGGGGTGGCTACACCTTC. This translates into CASSTYRGGYTF.

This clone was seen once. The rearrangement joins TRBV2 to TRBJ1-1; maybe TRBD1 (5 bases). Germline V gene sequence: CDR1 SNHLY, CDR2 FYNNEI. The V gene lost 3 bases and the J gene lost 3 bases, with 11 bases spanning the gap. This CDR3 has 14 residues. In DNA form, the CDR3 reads TGTGCCAGCAGTGATATTGAAGGGGACACTGAAGCTTTCTTT. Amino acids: CASSDIEGDTEAFF.

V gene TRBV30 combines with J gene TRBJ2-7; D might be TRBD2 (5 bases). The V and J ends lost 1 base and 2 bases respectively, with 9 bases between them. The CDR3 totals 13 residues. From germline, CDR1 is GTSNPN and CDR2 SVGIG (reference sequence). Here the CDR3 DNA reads TGTGCCTGGAGTGCATCCGGGACCTACGAGCAGTACTTC. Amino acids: CAWSASGTYEQYF.

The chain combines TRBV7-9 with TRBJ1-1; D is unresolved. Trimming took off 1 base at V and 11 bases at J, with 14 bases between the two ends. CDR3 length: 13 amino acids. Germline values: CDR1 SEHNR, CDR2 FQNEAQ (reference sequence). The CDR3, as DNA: TGTGCCAGCAGCTTAGAAGCAGGAAGGGCCGCTTTCTTT. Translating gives CASSLEAGRAAFF.

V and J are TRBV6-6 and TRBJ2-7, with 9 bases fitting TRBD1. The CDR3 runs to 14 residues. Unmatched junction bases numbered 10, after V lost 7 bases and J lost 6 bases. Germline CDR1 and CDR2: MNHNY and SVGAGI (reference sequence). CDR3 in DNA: TGTGCCAGCACTTTGGACAGGGGAGGAAGCGAGCAGTACTTC. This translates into CASTLDRGGSEQYF.

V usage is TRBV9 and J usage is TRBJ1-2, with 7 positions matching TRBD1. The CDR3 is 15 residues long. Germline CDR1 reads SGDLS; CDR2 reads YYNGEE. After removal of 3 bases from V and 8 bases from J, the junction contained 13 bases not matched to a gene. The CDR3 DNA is TGTGCCAGCAGCGCGGCCTTAACAGGGGTCTGGGGCTACACCTTC. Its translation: CASSAALTGVWGYTF.

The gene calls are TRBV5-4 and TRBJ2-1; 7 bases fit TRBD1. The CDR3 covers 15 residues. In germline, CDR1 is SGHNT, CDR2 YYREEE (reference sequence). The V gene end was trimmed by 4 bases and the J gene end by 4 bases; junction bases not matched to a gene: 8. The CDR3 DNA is TGTGCCAGCAGCCCTGGACAGGAGATATACAATGAGCAGTTCTTC. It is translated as CASSPGQEIYNEQFF.

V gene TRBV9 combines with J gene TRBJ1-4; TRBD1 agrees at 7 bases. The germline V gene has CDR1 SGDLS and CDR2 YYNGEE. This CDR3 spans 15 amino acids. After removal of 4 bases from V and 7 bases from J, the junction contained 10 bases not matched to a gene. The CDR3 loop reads CASSIRTGAGEKLFF. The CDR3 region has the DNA TGTGCCAGCAGCATTCGAACAGGGGCGGGTGAAAAACTGTTTTTT.

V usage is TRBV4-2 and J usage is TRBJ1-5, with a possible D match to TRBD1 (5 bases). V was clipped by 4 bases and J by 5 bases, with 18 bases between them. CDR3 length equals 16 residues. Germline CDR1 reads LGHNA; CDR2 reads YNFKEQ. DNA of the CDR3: TGTGCCAGCAGCCCATCCGCGGGGGGTTGGGATCAGCCCCAGCATTTT. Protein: CASSPSAGGWDQPQHF.

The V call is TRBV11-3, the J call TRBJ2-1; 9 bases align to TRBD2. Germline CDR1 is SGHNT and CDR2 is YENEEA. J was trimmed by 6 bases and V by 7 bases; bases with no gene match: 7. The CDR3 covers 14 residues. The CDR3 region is CASNQGLASNEQFF. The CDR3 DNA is TGTGCCAGCAATCAGGGACTAGCCTCCAATGAGCAGTTCTTC.

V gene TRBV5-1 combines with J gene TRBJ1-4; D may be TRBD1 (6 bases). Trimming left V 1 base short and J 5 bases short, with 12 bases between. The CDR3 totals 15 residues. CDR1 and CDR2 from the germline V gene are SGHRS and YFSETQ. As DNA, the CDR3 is TGCGCCAGCAGCTTGAGGGACATGGGAAATGAAAAACTGTTTTTT. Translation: CASSLRDMGNEKLFF.

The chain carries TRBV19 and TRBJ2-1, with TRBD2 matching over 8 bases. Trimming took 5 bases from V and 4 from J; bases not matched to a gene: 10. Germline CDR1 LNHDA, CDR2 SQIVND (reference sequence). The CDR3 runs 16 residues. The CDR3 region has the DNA TGTGCCAGTAGTTCGGGAGGGAGGGCCGTATACAATGAGCAGTTCTTC. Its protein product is CASSSGGRAVYNEQFF.

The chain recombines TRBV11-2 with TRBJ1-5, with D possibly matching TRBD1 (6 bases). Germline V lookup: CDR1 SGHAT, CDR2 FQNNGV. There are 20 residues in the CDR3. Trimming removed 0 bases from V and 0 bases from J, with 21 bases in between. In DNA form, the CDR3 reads TGTGCCAGCAGCTTAGATCTTCCGGACAGCGTTTTCGGTAGCAATCAGCCCCAGCATTTT. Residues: CASSLDLPDSVFGSNQPQHF.

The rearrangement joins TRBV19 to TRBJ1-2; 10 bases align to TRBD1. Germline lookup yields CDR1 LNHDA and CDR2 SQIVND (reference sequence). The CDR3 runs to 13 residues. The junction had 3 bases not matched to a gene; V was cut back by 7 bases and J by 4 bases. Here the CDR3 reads CASNDRGLYGYTF. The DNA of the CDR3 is TGTGCCAGTAATGACAGGGGGCTCTATGGCTACACCTTC.

CDR3 DNA: TGTGCCAGCAGCTTAGGACTCTCGGTAGATACGCAGTATTTT. Its protein is CASSLGLSVDTQYF. This chain joins TRBV11-3 and TRBJ2-3; D ambiguous. The CDR3 has 14 residues. Germline CDR1 reads SGHNT; CDR2 reads YENEEA. The V end lost 1 base, the J end lost 5 bases, and 10 bases lay between the germline ends.

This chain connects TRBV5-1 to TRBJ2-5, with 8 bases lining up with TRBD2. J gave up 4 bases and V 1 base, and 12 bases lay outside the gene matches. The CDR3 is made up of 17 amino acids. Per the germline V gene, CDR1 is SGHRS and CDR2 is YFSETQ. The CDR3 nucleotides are TGCGCCAGCAGCTTGTATTCTGGTTCGGGGGGGACAGAGACCCAGTACTTC. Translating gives CASSLYSGSGGTETQYF.

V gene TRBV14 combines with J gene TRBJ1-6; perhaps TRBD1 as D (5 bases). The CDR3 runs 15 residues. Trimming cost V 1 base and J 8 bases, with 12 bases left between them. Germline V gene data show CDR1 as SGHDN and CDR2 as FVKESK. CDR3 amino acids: CASSQGLRGDSPLHF. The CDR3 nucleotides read TGTGCCAGCAGCCAAGGGCTAAGGGGAGATTCACCCCTCCACTTT.

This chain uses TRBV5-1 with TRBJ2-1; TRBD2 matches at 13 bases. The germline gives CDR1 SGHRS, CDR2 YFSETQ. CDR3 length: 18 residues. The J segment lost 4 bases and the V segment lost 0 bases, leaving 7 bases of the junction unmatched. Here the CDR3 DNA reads TGCGCCAGCAGCTTGGGGGGGACTAGCGGGAACCATTACAATGAGCAGTTCTTC. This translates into CASSLGGTSGNHYNEQFF. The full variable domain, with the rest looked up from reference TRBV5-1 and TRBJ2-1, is KAGVTQTPRYLIKTRGQQVTLSCSPISGHRSVSWYQQTPGQGLQFLFEYFSETQRNKGNFPGRFSGRQFSNSRSEMNVSTLELGDSALYLCASSLGGTSGNHYNEQFFGPGTRLTVL.

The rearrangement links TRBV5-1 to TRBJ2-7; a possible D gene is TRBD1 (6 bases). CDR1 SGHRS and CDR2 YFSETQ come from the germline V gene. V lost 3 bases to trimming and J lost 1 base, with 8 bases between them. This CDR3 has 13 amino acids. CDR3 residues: CASSSGQSYEQYF. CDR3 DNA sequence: TGCGCCAGCAGCTCGGGACAATCCTACGAGCAGTACTTC.

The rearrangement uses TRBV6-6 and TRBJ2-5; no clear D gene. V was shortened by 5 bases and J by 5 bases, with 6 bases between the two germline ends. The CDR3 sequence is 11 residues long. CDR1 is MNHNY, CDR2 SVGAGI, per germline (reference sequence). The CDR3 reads CASSPQETQYF. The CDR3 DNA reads TGTGCCAGCAGTCCCCAGGAGACCCAGTACTTC.